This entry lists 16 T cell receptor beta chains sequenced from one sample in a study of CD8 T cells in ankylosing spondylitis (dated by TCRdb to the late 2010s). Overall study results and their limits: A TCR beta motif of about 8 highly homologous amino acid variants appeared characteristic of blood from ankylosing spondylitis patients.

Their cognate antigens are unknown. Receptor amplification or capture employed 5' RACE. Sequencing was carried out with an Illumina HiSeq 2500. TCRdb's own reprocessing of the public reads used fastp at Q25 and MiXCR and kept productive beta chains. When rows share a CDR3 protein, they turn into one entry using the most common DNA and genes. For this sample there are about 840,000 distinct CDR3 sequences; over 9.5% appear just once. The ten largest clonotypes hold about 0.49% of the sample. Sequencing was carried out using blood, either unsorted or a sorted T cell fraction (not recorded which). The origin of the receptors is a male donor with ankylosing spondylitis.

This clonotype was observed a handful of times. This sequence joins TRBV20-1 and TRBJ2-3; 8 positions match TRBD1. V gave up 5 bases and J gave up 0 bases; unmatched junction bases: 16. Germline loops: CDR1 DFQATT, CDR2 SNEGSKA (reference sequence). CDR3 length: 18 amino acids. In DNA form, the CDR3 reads TGCAGTGCTCAACGCCGGGACAGGAGAAATTTTAGCACAGATACGCAGTATTTT. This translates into CSAQRRDRRNFSTDTQYF.

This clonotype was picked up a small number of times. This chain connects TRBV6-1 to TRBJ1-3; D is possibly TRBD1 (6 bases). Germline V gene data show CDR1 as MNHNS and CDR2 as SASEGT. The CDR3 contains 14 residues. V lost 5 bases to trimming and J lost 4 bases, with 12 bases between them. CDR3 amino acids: CASSPTGLGNTIYF. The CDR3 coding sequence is TGTGCCAGCAGTCCTACAGGGCTCGGAAACACCATATATTTT.

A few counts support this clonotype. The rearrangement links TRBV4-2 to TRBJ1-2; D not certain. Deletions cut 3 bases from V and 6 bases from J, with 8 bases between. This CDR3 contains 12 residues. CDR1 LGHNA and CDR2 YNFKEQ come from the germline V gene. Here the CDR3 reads CASSHQENGYTF. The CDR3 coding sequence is TGTGCCAGCAGCCATCAGGAGAATGGCTACACCTTC.

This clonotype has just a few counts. The CDR3 protein is CASSSGTAYNQPQHF. For the CDR3, the DNA is TGTGCCAGCAGCTCCGGGACAGCTTACAATCAGCCCCAGCATTTT. The chain recombines TRBV11-2 with TRBJ1-5, with 7 bases lining up with TRBD1. Germline V lookup: CDR1 SGHAT, CDR2 FQNNGV. V gave up 4 bases and J gave up 3 bases; unmatched junction bases: 6. There are 15 residues in the CDR3.

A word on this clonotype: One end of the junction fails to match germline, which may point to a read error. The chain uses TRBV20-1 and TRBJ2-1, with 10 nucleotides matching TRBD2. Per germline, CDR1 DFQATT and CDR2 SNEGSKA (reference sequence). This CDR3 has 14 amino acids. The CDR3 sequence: CSARAGGIYNEQFF. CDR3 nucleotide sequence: TGCAGTGCCAGAGCGGGAGGGATATACAATGAGCAGTTCTTC.

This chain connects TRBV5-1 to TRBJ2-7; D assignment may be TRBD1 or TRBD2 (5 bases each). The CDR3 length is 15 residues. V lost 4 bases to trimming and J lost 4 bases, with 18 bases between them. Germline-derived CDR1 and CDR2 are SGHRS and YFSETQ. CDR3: CASSPALGPKYEQYF. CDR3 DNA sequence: TGCGCCAGCAGCCCGGCCTTGGGACCGAAATACGAGCAGTACTTC.

The CDR3 spells CSAEGATDTQYF. In DNA, the CDR3 is TGCAGTGCGGAGGGGGCCACAGATACGCAGTATTTT. This chain connects TRBV20-1 to TRBJ2-3; the D gene is possibly TRBD1 (7 bases). The CDR3 covers 12 residues. The V gene's germline CDR1 is DFQATT and CDR2 SNEGSKA (reference sequence). V was pared by 6 bases and J by 2 bases, with 9 bases between.

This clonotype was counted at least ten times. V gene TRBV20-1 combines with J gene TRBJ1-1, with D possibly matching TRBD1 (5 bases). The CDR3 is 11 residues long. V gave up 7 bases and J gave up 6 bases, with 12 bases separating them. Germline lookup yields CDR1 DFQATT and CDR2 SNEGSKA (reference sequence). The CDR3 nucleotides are TGCAGTGTCCAGGGTCGGGCTGAAGCTTTCTTT. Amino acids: CSVQGRAEAFF.

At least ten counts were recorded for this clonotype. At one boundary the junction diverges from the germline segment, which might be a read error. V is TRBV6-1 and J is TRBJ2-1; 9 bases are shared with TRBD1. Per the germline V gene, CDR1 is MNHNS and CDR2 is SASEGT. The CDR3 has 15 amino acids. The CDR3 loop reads CASREGTGFYNEQFF. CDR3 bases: TGTGCCAGCAGGGAAGGGACAGGGTTCTACAATGAGCAGTTCTTC.

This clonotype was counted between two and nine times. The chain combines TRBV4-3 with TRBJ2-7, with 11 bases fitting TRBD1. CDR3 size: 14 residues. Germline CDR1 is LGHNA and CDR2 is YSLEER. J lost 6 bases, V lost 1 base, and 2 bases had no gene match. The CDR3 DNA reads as TGCGCCAGCAGCCAAGCTGGACAGGGGGCCGAGCAGTACTTC. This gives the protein CASSQAGQGAEQYF.

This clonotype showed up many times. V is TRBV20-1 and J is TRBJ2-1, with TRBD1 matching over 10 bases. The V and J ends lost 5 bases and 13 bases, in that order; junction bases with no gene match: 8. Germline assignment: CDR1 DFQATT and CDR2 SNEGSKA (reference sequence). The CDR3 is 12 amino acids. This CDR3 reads CSAARDRGNQFF. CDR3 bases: TGCAGTGCTGCCCGGGACAGGGGAAACCAGTTCTTC.

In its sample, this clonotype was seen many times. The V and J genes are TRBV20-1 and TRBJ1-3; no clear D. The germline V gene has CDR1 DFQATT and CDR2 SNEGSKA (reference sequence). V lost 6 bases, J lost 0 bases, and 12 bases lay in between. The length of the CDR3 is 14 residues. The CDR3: CSAEVGSSGNTIYF. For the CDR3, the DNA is TGCAGTGCGGAAGTAGGGAGCTCTGGAAACACCATATATTTT.

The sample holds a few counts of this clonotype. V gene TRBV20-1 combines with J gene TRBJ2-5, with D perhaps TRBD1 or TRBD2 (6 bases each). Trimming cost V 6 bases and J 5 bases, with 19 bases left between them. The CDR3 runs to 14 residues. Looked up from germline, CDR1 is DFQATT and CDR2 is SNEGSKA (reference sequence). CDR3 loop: CSARRGHSGETQYF. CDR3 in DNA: TGCAGTGCCCGGCGGGGACACTCAGGGGAGACCCAGTACTTC.

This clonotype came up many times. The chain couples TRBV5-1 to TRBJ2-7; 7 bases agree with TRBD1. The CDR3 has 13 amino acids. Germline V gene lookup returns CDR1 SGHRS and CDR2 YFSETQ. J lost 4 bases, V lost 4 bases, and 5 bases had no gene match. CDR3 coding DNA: TGCGCCAGCAGCGCAAGACAGGGTTACGAGCAGTACTTC. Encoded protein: CASSARQGYEQYF.

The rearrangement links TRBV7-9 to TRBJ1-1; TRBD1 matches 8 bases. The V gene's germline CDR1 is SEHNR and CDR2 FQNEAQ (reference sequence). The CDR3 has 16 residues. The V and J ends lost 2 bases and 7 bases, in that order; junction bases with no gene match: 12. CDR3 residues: CASSLNRGDGGREAFF. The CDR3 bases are TGTGCCAGCAGCTTAAACAGGGGGGATGGAGGGCGTGAAGCTTTCTTT.

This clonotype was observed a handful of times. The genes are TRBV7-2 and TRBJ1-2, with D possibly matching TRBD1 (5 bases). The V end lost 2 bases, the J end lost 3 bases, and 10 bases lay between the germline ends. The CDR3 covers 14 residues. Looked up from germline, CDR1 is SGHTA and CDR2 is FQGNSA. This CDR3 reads CASSLRGRDYGYTF. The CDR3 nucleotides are TGTGCCAGCAGCTTAAGGGGCCGTGACTATGGCTACACCTTC.